The clone carrying this T cell receptor beta chain occurred a few times. The antigen is not known. For the second PCR, which ran for about 7 to 11 cycles, a sample-barcoded 5' primer and a J-beta primer mix were used. A single record per CDR3 protein comes from TCRdb applying MiXCR to the 5' RACE reads. The sample contains some 1.5 million distinct CDR3 sequences, 25% to 30% of which appear only once. These data belong to a study of blood T cells in healthy people across ages. Study-wide results and limits: Versus aged donors, long-lived donors had higher diversity and more naive CD4+ cells.

Drawing of peripheral blood yielded about 9.6 milliliters from each donor. Source material: blood. This TCR was recovered from a woman aged 25-40 years in good health.

The chain's CDR3 is CASSSGTGGQGISPLHF. The CDR3 DNA follows: TGTGCCAGCAGTTCAGGCACGGGGGGACAGGGGATTTCACCCCTCCACTTT. The gene calls are TRBV12-3 or TRBV12-4 and TRBJ1-6; 10 bases align to TRBD1. The CDR3 has 17 amino acids. J lost 9 bases, V lost 4 bases, and 12 bases had no gene match.